The 22 T cell receptor beta chains below all came from one sample that was sequenced in a study of tumor-infiltrating lymphocytes in primary liver carcinoma. Co-extracted RNA and DNA came from around 18-30 mg of unsorted bulk tissue. TCR beta cDNA came from approximately 540 ng total RNA, primed with a constant-region primer. TCR beta libraries came from three nested multiplex PCR rounds using slightly modified ARM-PCR. TRBV1-TRBV30 forward primers and a C-beta reverse primer were used in the first two PCR rounds, which each ran for approximately 11 cycles. From the multiplex PCR reads, TCRdb called clonotypes with MiXCR, one entry per CDR3 protein. The profile covers roughly 120,000 distinct CDR3 sequences, with around two thirds appearing a single time and approximately 9.7% taken by the ten largest. Sequencing was performed on liver tumor tissue from sampling region 1. Regarding subset: tumor region T1, superior pole. The origin of the receptors is a woman aged 55 to 70 with primary liver carcinoma and hepatitis B virus infection.

The chain joins TRBV6-6 to TRBJ1-2; perhaps TRBD1 as D (5 bases). Per the germline V gene, CDR1 is MNHNY and CDR2 is SVGAGI (reference sequence). Trimming took off 2 bases at V and 8 bases at J, with 15 bases between the two ends. This CDR3 is 14 amino acids long. The CDR3 coding sequence is TGTGCCAGCAGTTACAACGCCCACCAGGGCGGCTACACCTTC. Its translation is CASSYNAHQGGYTF.

This clonotype occurred many times. The CDR3 sequence: CASSFAGRGADTQYF. The CDR3 coding sequence is TGCGCCAGCAGCTTTGCCGGGAGGGGAGCAGATACGCAGTATTTT. This rearrangement joins TRBV5-1 to TRBJ2-3, with 8 bases identical to TRBD2. Germline V gene data show CDR1 as SGHRS and CDR2 as YFSETQ. Losses at the gene ends were 2 bases for V and 4 bases for J; bases not matched to a gene: 6. The CDR3 sequence is 15 residues long. The whole variable domain, filled in from reference TRBV5-1 and TRBJ2-3, reads KAGVTQTPRYLIKTRGQQVTLSCSPISGHRSVSWYQQTPGQGLQFLFEYFSETQRNKGNFPGRFSGRQFSNSRSEMNVSTLELGDSALYLCASSFAGRGADTQYFGPGTRLTVL.

This clonotype was recorded at least ten times. The gene calls are TRBV28 and TRBJ1-1, with D perhaps TRBD1 (6 bases). The CDR3 length is 14 residues. CDR1 and CDR2 (germline): MDHEN, SYDVKM. V lost 9 bases, J lost 4 bases, and 18 bases lay in between. CDR3 coding DNA: TGTGCCAGTTGGGCAGGGGATGGAGGCACTGAAGCTTTCTTT. It codes for CASWAGDGGTEAFF. Supplemented by reference TRBV28 and TRBJ1-1, the full variable domain reads DVKVTQSSRYLVKRTGEKVFLECVQDMDHENMFWYRQDPGLGLRLIYFSYDVKMKEKGDIPEGYSVSREKKERFSLILESASTNQTSMYLCASWAGDGGTEAFFGQGTRLTVV.

Concerning this clonotype itself: This may come from a read error, since a much larger clone is one base off. CDR3 sequence (DNA): TGTGCCAGCTGTGAAGGTAGAGGGTTCTCGTTCTATGGCTACACCTTC. It translates to CASCEGRGFSFYGYTF. The gene calls are TRBV6-1 and TRBJ1-2; D unresolved. The CDR3 totals 16 residues. Germline loops: CDR1 MNHNS, CDR2 SASEGT.

The genes are TRBV10-3 and TRBJ1-1, with D unclear. This CDR3 has 13 amino acids. Trimming took off 8 bases at V and 0 bases at J, with 10 bases between the two ends. Germline CDR1 reads ENHRY; CDR2 reads SYGVKD. CDR3 sequence reads: CAIGGPVNTEAFF. The CDR3 coding sequence is TGTGCCATCGGAGGACCGGTGAACACTGAAGCTTTCTTT.

Here the CDR3 DNA reads TGTGCCAGCAGCTTAGCGCCTGACTATGGCTACACCTTC. This encodes CASSLAPDYGYTF. The gene calls are TRBV7-8 and TRBJ1-2; D not resolved. Germline loops: CDR1 SGHVS, CDR2 FQNEAQ. The CDR3 contains 13 residues. Trimming shortened V by 0 bases and J by 3 bases, and 5 bases separated the two germline ends.

As concerns this clonotype: At one end the junction does not follow the germline gene, possibly because of a read error. The chain combines TRBV7-9 with TRBJ1-4; 7 bases agree with TRBD1. The CDR3 runs to 15 residues. Germline CDR1 SEHNR, CDR2 FQNEAQ (reference sequence). The CDR3 sequence: CAISLGQALFEKLFF. For the CDR3, the DNA is TGTGCCATCAGCCTTGGACAGGCATTATTTGAAAAACTGTTTTTT.

CDR3 loop: CAISRARFGRERESYEQYF. As DNA, the CDR3 is TGTGCCATCAGCAGGGCGAGATTCGGACGTGAGAGAGAATCCTACGAGCAGTACTTC. The V call is TRBV6-1, the J call TRBJ2-7, with D possibly TRBD1 on 5 matching bases. The CDR3 is 19 amino acids. Germline CDR1 is MNHNS and CDR2 is SASEGT. Between the trimmed V and J ends, which lost 10 bases and 1 base, there was a span of 32 bases.

About this clonotype itself: Germline is not matched at one junction end, which may reflect a read error. V is TRBV2 and J is TRBJ1-3; D is perhaps TRBD1 (6 bases). The CDR3 is 15 amino acids. Germline CDR1 is SNHLY and CDR2 is FYNNEI. CDR3 nucleotides: TGTGCCAGCAATCGGGACACATACTCTGGAGACACCATATATTTT. Its translation is CASNRDTYSGDTIYF.

This clonotype appeared many times. The chain links TRBV11-2 to TRBJ2-7; 9 bases match TRBD2. The trim removed 5 bases at V and 4 bases at J, leaving 6 bases unmatched. Germline V gene sequence: CDR1 SGHAT, CDR2 FQNNGV. The CDR3 runs to 14 residues. CDR3 nucleotide sequence: TGTGCCAGCAGCCAGACTAGCGGAGTGTACGAGCAGTACTTC. Translating it yields CASSQTSGVYEQYF.

This clonotype occurred once. The junction differs from germline at one of its ends, possibly a read error. The CDR3 bases are TGTGCCAGCAGCACGAGACTAGCGGGAGGGCTGGGGGATGACCAGTTCTTC. It is translated as CASSTRLAGGLGDDQFF. This chain uses TRBV11-2 with TRBJ2-1; 14 bases align to TRBD2. This CDR3 is built from 17 residues. The germline CDR1 and CDR2 sequences are SGHAT and FQNNGV. The entire variable domain, with the rest obtained from reference TRBV11-2 and TRBJ2-1, is as follows: EAGVAQSPRYKIIEKRQSVAFWCNPISGHATLYWYQQILGQGPKLLIQFQNNGVVDDSQLPKDRFSAERLKGVDSTLKIQPAKLEDSAVYLCASSTRLAGGLGDDQFFGPGTRLTVL.

As to this clonotype: Given the absence of the conserved phenylalanine or tryptophan at the CDR3 end, a read error is likely. The chain is built from TRBV29-1 and TRBJ2-3; 7 nucleotides match TRBD2. V lost 6 bases and J lost 3; bases outside the gene matches: 15. The CDR3 contains 16 residues. The germline CDR1 and CDR2 sequences are SQVTM and ANQGSEA. CDR3 sequence: CSVGSGRSVRTDTQYL. In nucleotides, the CDR3 is TGCAGCGTCGGTAGCGGGCGTTCGGTACGGACAGATACGCAGTATTTA.

To note about this clonotype: A much larger clonotype is one base distant, so this may be a read error. The rearrangement uses TRBV4-1 and TRBJ1-3, with D possibly TRBD1 on 5 matching bases. The CDR3 is 16 amino acids. Germline V CDR1 and CDR2: MGHRA, YSYEKL. The CDR3 nucleotides read TGCGCCAGCGGCCAAGAAGCAGGGCGCTCTGGAAACACCATATATTTT. Translated, it gives CASGQEAGRSGNTIYF.

V and J are TRBV6-1 and TRBJ2-1, with 8 bases identical to TRBD2. With 6 bases clipped from V and 2 bases from J, the junction kept 9 bases outside the gene matches. CDR3 length equals 16 residues. CDR1 and CDR2 (germline): MNHNS, SASEGT. CDR3 in amino acids: CASRHGLADPYNEQFF. CDR3 in DNA: TGTGCCAGCAGACACGGACTAGCAGACCCCTACAATGAGCAGTTCTTC.

This clonotype has at least ten counts. The J gene is TRBJ2-2, the V gene TRBV6-6; tentatively, D is TRBD1 or TRBD2 (6 bases each). Trimming left V 6 bases short and J 4 bases short, with 18 bases between. The CDR3 consists of 16 residues. Germline V gives CDR1 MNHNY, CDR2 SVGAGI (reference sequence). Written as DNA, the CDR3 is TGTGCCAGCAGCTCCCGGGGCGGGACAAGCACCGGGGAGCTGTTTTTT. Amino acids: CASSSRGGTSTGELFF.

Of note for this clonotype: Possible read error: a much larger clone is one base away. This chain uses TRBV29-1 with TRBJ2-7, with D tentatively TRBD1 (5 bases). This CDR3 is built from 11 residues. CDR1 is SQVTM and CDR2 is ANQGSEA in the germline V gene. This CDR3 is CSVGQGYELYF. The CDR3 region has the DNA TGCAGCGTTGGCCAGGGCTACGAGCTGTACTTC.

Note on this clonotype: One junction end does not reproduce the germline sequence, and a read error may be involved. The genes are TRBV5-4 and TRBJ2-3, with a weak D call TRBD1 (5 bases). The CDR3 spans 14 residues. The germline gives CDR1 SGHNT, CDR2 YYREEE (reference sequence). DNA for the CDR3: TGTGCCAGCAGCTTGAGGCAGGGCACAGATAGGCAGTATTTT. Translation gives CASSLRQGTDRQYF.

As for this clonotype: A clone one base away is much larger, so this may be a read error. V and J are TRBV6-2 or TRBV6-3 and TRBJ2-1; TRBD2 is a possible D gene (6 bases). The CDR3 is 15 residues long. The V gene's germline CDR1 is MNHEY and CDR2 SVGEGT. The CDR3 protein is CVSSLTSPLYNEQFF. CDR3 nucleotide sequence: TGTGTCAGCAGTCTTACTAGCCCCCTATACAATGAGCAGTTCTTC.

This clonotype was counted at least ten times. This chain links TRBV5-5 with TRBJ2-1; D gene uncertain. This CDR3 contains 15 residues. Trimming shortened V by 0 bases and J by 4 bases, and 11 bases separated the two germline ends. Germline V gene sequence: CDR1 SGHKS, CDR2 YYEKEE (reference sequence). The CDR3 nucleotides read TGTGCCAGCAGCTTGGGCCTGCAATTGTACAATGAGCAGTTCTTC. This codes for CASSLGLQLYNEQFF. Complete variable domain (other parts from reference TRBV5-5 and TRBJ2-1): DAGVTQSPTHLIKTRGQQVTLRCSPISGHKSVSWYQQVLGQGPQFIFQYYEKEERGRGNFPDRFSARQFPNYSSELNVNALLLGDSALYLCASSLGLQLYNEQFFGPGTRLTVL.

Comment on this clonotype: The missing conserved phenylalanine or tryptophan at the end of this CDR3 makes a read error likely. This chain joins TRBV11-2 and TRBJ1-1; 7 nucleotides agree with TRBD1. The germline V gene has CDR1 SGHAT and CDR2 FQNNGV. The CDR3 runs to 15 residues. The chain's CDR3 is CAGSLGGGMNTKAFL. CDR3 in DNA: TGTGCCGGCAGCTTAGGGGGCGGGATGAACACTAAAGCTTTCCTT.

In the case of this clonotype: At one end, the junction sequence differs from germline, possibly due to a read error. The V call is TRBV6-5, the J call TRBJ2-7; TRBD2 might be the D (6 bases). Germline-derived CDR1 and CDR2 are MNHEY and SVGAGI. The CDR3 loop spans 14 amino acids. Written as DNA, the CDR3 is TGTGCCAGCAGACTAGCCGCACACTCCTACGAGCAGTGTTTC. Translation: CASRLAAHSYEQCF.

This chain's CDR3 is CASSVGVAGDPDTQYF. DNA of the CDR3: TGTGCCAGCAGCGTAGGGGTAGCGGGGGACCCAGATACGCAGTATTTT. The genes are TRBV9 and TRBJ2-3, with 9 bases that match TRBD2. CDR3 size: 16 residues. V lost 0 bases, J lost 4 bases, and 6 bases stayed unmatched. CDR1 and CDR2 from the germline V gene are SGDLS and YYNGEE.